The 11 T cell receptor beta chains in this list originate from one sample, sequenced in a study of cytomegalovirus exposure and HLA in healthy donors. It was with 60 Vbeta and 13 Jbeta primers that the PCR ran. Only in-frame clones appear in the TCRdb table, and some are missing; sequencing was by immunoSEQ multiplex PCR. The data show about 150,000 clones, 65% to 90% seen once. Sequenced: PBMCs. Source of these receptors: a woman aged 45-65 years in good health and CMV-seropositive.

This chain links TRBV6-1 with TRBJ2-1; 8 nucleotides align to TRBD2. Germline lookup yields CDR1 MNHNS and CDR2 SASEGT. There are 14 residues in the CDR3. V lost 3 bases and J lost 8; bases outside the gene matches: 6. The CDR3 nucleotides read TGTGCCAGCAGTGAGCGGGGGGCCATTGATGAGCAGTTCTTC. Translating gives CASSERGAIDEQFF.

In its sample, this clone was seen a few times. This chain uses TRBV5-1 with TRBJ1-2; TRBD1 might be the D (6 bases). Germline lookup yields CDR1 SGHRS and CDR2 YFSETQ. The germline V and J ends were trimmed by 3 bases and 4 bases, with 13 bases remaining between them. The CDR3 spans 14 residues. CDR3: CASSSSGDTYGYTF. For the CDR3, the DNA is TGCGCCAGCAGCTCTAGCGGGGACACCTATGGCTACACCTTC.

A single count supports this clone. This chain joins TRBV5-6 and TRBJ2-1; 7 bases line up with TRBD1. This CDR3 has 15 residues. V shed 7 bases, J shed 0 bases, and the junction held 7 bases outside the gene matches. Germline V gene lookup returns CDR1 SGHDT and CDR2 YYEEEE. CDR3 nucleotide sequence: TGTGCCAGCGACCAGGGGGACAGCTCCTACAATGAGCAGTTCTTC. Translating gives CASDQGDSSYNEQFF.

CDR3 residues: CASSYQWSVSGNEQFF. DNA of the CDR3: TGTGCCAGCAGTTACCAGTGGTCAGTCTCCGGGAATGAGCAGTTCTTC. The rearrangement joins TRBV6-5 to TRBJ2-1; D gene unclear. Trimming removed 2 bases at V and 7 bases at J, with 18 bases between. The CDR3 is 16 amino acids. CDR1 is MNHEY and CDR2 is SVGAGI in the germline V gene.

J is TRBJ1-1 and V is TRBV7-2; a weak D match, TRBD1 (6 bases). In germline, CDR1 is SGHTA, CDR2 FQGNSA. The CDR3 length is 13 residues. Trimming cost V 6 bases and J 8 bases, with 16 bases left between them. The CDR3, as DNA: TGTGCCAGCAGACAGGGAATGGGTATAGAAGCTTTCTTT. Its translation is CASRQGMGIEAFF.

The chain recombines TRBV14 with TRBJ1-5; D is unresolved. Trimming removed 1 base from V and 5 bases from J, with 6 bases in between. The CDR3 sequence is 13 residues long. Germline CDR1 is SGHDN and CDR2 is FVKESK. The chain's CDR3 is CASSQGRDQPQHF. DNA for the CDR3: TGTGCCAGCAGCCAAGGTCGGGATCAGCCCCAGCATTTT.

The V and J genes are TRBV4-1 and TRBJ1-4, with TRBD1 identical over 7 bases. CDR1 MGHRA and CDR2 YSYEKL come from the germline V gene. CDR3 length: 15 residues. With 3 bases clipped from V and 4 bases from J, the junction kept 5 bases outside the gene matches. Here the CDR3 reads CASSHLDRLNEKLFF. The CDR3 DNA reads as TGCGCCAGCAGCCACTTGGACAGGCTTAATGAAAAACTGTTTTTT.

The chain is built from TRBV19 and TRBJ1-3; 9 nucleotides match TRBD1. V was clipped by 8 bases and J by 5 bases; unmatched bases: 7. The CDR3 totals 14 residues. From germline, CDR1 is LNHDA and CDR2 SQIVND (reference sequence). The CDR3 nucleotides are TGTGCCAGTTATCCGGGACAGGGCAGAAACACCATATATTTT. This codes for CASYPGQGRNTIYF.

The rearrangement joins TRBV4-3 to TRBJ2-7, with D perhaps TRBD2 (6 bases). The CDR3 totals 16 residues. Trimming cost V 1 base and J 5 bases, with 18 bases left between them. From germline, CDR1 is LGHNA and CDR2 YSLEER. CDR3 coding DNA: TGCGCCAGCAGCCAAGGTGAGCGGCCAAGGGAGGACGAGCAGTACTTC. This codes for CASSQGERPREDEQYF.

The genes are TRBV7-2 and TRBJ2-7; D is ambiguous. The V gene's germline CDR1 is SGHTA and CDR2 FQGNSA. V lost 2 bases and J 4 bases, leaving 9 bases between the germline ends. This CDR3 is built from 13 residues. CDR3: CASSLPSFYEQYF. CDR3 bases: TGTGCCAGCAGCTTACCCAGTTTTTACGAGCAGTACTTC.

This clone came up a few times. The CDR3 spells CASSILGGNQPQHF. As DNA, the CDR3 is TGTGCCAGCAGCATACTCGGGGGAAATCAGCCCCAGCATTTT. The J gene is TRBJ1-5, the V gene TRBV7-6, with D possibly being TRBD1 (5 bases). V was trimmed by 5 bases and J by 4 bases, leaving 12 bases between them. CDR1 is SGHVS and CDR2 is FNYEAQ in the germline V gene. The CDR3 consists of 14 residues.